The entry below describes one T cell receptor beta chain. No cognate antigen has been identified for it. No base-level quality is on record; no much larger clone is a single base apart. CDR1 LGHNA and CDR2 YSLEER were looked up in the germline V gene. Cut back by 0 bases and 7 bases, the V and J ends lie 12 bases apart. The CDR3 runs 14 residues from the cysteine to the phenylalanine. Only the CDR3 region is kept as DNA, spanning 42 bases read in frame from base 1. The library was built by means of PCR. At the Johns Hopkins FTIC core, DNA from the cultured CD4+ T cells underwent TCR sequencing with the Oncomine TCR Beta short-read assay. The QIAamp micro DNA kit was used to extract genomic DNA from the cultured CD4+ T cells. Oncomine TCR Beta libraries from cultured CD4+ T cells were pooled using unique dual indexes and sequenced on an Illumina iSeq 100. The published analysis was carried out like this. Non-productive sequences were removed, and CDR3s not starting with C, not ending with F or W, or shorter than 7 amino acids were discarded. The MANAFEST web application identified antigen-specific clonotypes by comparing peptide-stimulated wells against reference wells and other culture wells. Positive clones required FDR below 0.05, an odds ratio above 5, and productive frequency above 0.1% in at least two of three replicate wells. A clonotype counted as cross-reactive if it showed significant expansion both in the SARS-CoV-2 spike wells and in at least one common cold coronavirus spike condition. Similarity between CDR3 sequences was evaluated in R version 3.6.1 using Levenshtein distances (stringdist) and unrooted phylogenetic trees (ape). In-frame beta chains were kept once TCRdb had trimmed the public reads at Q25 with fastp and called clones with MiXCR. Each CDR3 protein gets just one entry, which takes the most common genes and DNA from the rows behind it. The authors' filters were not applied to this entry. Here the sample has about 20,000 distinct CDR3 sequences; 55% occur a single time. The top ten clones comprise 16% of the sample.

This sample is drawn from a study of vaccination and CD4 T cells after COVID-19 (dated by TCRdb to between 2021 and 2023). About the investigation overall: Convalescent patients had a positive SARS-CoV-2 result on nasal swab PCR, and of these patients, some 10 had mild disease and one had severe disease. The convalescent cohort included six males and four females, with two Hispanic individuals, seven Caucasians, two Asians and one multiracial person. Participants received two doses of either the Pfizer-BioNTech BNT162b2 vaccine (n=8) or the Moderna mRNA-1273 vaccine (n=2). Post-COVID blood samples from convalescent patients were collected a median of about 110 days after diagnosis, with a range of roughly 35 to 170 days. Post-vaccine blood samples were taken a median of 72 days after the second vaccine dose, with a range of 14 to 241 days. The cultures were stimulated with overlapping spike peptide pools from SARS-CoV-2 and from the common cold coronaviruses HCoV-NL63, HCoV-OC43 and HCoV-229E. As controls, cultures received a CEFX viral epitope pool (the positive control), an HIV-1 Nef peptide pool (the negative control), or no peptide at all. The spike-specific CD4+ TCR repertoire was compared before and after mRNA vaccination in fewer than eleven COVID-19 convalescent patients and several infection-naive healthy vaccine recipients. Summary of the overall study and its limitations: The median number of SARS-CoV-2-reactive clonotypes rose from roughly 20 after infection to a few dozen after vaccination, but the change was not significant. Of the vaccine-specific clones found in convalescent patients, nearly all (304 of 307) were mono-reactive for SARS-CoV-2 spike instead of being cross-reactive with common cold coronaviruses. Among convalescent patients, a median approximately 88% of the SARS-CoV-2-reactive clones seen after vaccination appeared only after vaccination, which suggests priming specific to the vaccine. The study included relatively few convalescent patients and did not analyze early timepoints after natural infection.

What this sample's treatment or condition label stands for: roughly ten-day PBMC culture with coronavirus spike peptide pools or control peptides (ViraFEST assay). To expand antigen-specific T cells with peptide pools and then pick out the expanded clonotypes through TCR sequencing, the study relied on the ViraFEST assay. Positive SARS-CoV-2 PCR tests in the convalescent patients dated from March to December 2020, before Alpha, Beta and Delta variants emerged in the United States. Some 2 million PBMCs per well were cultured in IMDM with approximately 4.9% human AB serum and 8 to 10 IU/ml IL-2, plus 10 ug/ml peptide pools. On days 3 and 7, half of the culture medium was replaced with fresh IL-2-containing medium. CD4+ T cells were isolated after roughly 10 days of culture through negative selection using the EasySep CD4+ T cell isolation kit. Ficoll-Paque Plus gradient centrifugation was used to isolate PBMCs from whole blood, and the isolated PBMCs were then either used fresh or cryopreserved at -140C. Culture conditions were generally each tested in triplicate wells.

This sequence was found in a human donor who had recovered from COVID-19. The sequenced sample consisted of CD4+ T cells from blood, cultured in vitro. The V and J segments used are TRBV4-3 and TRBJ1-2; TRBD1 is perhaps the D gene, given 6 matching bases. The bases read TGCGCCAGCAGCCAAGATTGGGGGGCTTCTGGCTACACCTTC. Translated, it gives CASSQDWGASGYTF.